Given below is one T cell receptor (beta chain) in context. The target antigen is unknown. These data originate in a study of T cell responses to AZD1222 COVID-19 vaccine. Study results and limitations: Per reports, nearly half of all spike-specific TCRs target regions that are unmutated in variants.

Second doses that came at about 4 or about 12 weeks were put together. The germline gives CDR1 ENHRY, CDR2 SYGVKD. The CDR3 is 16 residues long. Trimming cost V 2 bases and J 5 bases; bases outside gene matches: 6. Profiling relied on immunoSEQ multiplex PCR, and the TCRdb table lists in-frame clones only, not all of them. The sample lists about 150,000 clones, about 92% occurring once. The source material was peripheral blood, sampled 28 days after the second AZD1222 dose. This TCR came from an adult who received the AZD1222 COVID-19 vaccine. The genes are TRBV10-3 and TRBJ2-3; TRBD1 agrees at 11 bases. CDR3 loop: CAISETTGTGGDTQYF. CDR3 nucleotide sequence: TGTGCCATCAGTGAGACCACCGGGACAGGGGGAGATACGCAGTATTTT.